This T cell receptor (beta chain) was documented in a study of blood T cell repertoires in COVID-19. Study in general: Samples came from the United States, Italy and Spain, spanning acute and convalescent COVID-19.

Per the study methods: Estimation of nucleated cell counts relied on the amplification of reference gene primers. Clones were read by immunoSEQ multiplex PCR, and TCRdb kept only the in-frame ones, dropping some. The D gene and trimming were derived from the DNA, and the V and J assignments and clone size from that table. The sample yields 140,000 or so clones, 81% seen once. The CDR3 consists of 13 residues. This chain uses TRBV7-5 with TRBJ1-4; the table names TRBD1, a call not compared with the DNA. TRBV7-5 is assigned pseudogene status. The sample consisted of peripheral blood. The receptor's source is a human donor in a cohort sampled during active COVID-19. The CDR3: CVRSGQLVEKLFF. The CDR3 coding sequence is TGTGTCAGAAGCGGACAATTGGTTGAAAAACTGTTTTTT.